Sequencing of this TCR beta chain was carried out in a study of cytomegalovirus exposure and HLA in healthy donors. The CDR3 consists of 15 residues. The germline V gene has CDR1 LNHDA and CDR2 SQIVND (reference sequence). After removal of 5 bases from V and 2 bases from J, the junction contained 6 bases not matched to a gene. Study observations and caveats: Productive rates of about 87% or about 30% were seen for most TCR beta V segments in an earlier analysis.

On this clone itself: Its antigen is unidentified.

This PCR relied on a set of 60 Vbeta primers and 13 Jbeta primers. Sequenced by immunoSEQ multiplex PCR; TCRdb stores in-frame clones only, minus some. The repertoire holds 280,000 or so clones, with about 90% as singletons. The V call is TRBV19, the J call TRBJ1-2; 9 bases line up with TRBD1. This sequence originates from a woman under 30 in good health and CMV-seronegative. Sequenced sample: PBMCs. The DNA for the CDR3 is TGTGCCAGTAGTTTGACAGGGGGACTGAACTATGGCTACACCTTC. Translated, it gives CASSLTGGLNYGYTF. Using reference TRBV19 and TRBJ1-2 for the parts outside the CDR3, the full variable domain is DGGITQSPKYLFRKEGQNVTLSCEQNLNHDAMYWYRQDPGQGLRLIYYSQIVNDFQKGDIAEGYSVSREKKESFPLTVTSAQKNPTAFYLCASSLTGGLNYGYTFGSGTRLTVV.